This T cell receptor (beta chain) stems from a study of blood T cell repertoires in COVID-19. For the study at large: From the United States, Italy and Spain came samples of acute and convalescent COVID-19. Sources were T cells, B-cell-depleted T cells, or PBMCs; the material itself was cDNA or gDNA.

As originally analysed: Estimated nucleated cell counts came from reference gene primer amplification. Method: immunoSEQ multiplex PCR; TCRdb's copy keeps in-frame clones and lacks some. That table supplies the V and J calls and clone size; D and trimming were determined from the DNA. The top ten clones hold around a tenth of a sample with some 20,000 clones, roughly 90% of them seen once. Between the trimmed V and J ends, which lost 5 bases and 6 bases, there was a span of 12 bases. Germline values: CDR1 SGHRS, CDR2 YFSETQ. There are 13 residues in the CDR3. Sequencing was done on a sample of peripheral blood. J is TRBJ2-4 and V is TRBV5-1; D possibly corresponds to TRBD1 (6 bases). The TCR originated in a man aged 35-49 years with active COVID-19. CDR3 amino acids: CASRPGQTNIQYF. DNA for the CDR3: TGCGCCAGCAGACCAGGACAGACAAACATTCAGTACTTC.